These T cell receptor beta chains were read from a single sample in a study of blood T cell repertoires in COVID-19. The assay was immunoSEQ multiplex PCR, and TCRdb's table has in-frame clones only and misses some. The data contain about 430,000 clones, roughly 90% of them singletons. Sequences were obtained from PBMCs or T cells enriched from blood (not recorded which). The receptors derive from a young woman who had been exposed to COVID-19. CDR3s include the opening cysteine and the closing phenylalanine or tryptophan. D genes are given only for firm matches. The size of a clone is reported for some rows only, either as once, few or many, or as a class for expanded clones.

d_gene: TRBD1
j_gene: TRBJ1-1
abundance: once
v_gene: TRBV12-3/TRBV12-4
CDR3aa: CASSGTGNEAFF
CDR3nt: TGTGCCAGCAGTGGGACAGGTAATGAAGCTTTCTTT

d_gene: TRBD1
j_gene: TRBJ1-6
abundance: NA
v_gene: TRBV9
CDR3aa: CASSGTGESPLHF
CDR3nt: TGTGCCAGCAGCGGGACAGGGGAATCACCCCTCCACTTT

d_gene: TRBD1
j_gene: TRBJ2-1
abundance: NA
v_gene: TRBV11-3
CDR3aa: CASSLGSDRGLYNEQFF
CDR3nt: TGTGCCAGCAGCTTAGGCTCCGATAGGGGGCTATACAATGAGCAGTTCTTC

d_gene: TRBD2
j_gene: TRBJ2-7
abundance: NA
v_gene: TRBV18
CDR3aa: CASSTSLAGLYEQYF
CDR3nt: TGTGCCAGCTCAACCTCCCTAGCGGGGTTATACGAGCAGTACTTC

d_gene: TRBD2
j_gene: TRBJ2-7
abundance: NA
v_gene: TRBV10-1
CDR3aa: CASSESQLAGVTYEQYF
CDR3nt: TGCGCCAGCAGTGAGTCGCAACTAGCGGGAGTAACCTACGAGCAGTACTTC

d_gene: TRBD1
j_gene: TRBJ1-6
abundance: NA
v_gene: TRBV3-1/TRBV3-2
CDR3aa: CASSGGQSNSPLHF
CDR3nt: TGTGCCAGCAGCGGGGGACAGTCCAATTCACCCCTCCACTTT

d_gene: NA
j_gene: TRBJ1-4
abundance: NA
v_gene: TRBV28
CDR3aa: CASGRGTEKLFF
CDR3nt: TGTGCCTCAGGTCGGGGTACTGAAAAACTGTTTTTT

d_gene: TRBD2
j_gene: TRBJ2-5
abundance: NA
v_gene: TRBV7-9
CDR3aa: CASSRRLAGGQETQYF
CDR3nt: TGTGCCAGCAGCCGACGACTAGCGGGAGGGCAAGAGACCCAGTACTTC

d_gene: TRBD1
j_gene: TRBJ1-2
abundance: NA
v_gene: TRBV3-1/TRBV3-2
CDR3aa: CASSQDPRGQANYGYTF
CDR3nt: TGTGCCAGCAGCCAAGATCCCCGGGGACAGGCTAACTATGGCTACACCTTC

d_gene: NA
j_gene: TRBJ1-6
abundance: NA
v_gene: TRBV28
CDR3aa: CASSFRQPNSPLHF
CDR3nt: TGTGCCAGCAGTTTCAGGCAGCCTAATTCACCCCTCCACTTT

d_gene: TRBD2
j_gene: TRBJ2-5
abundance: NA
v_gene: TRBV7-2
CDR3aa: CASIDMAGVETQYF
CDR3nt: TGTGCCAGCATCGACATGGCGGGGGTAGAGACCCAGTACTTC

d_gene: NA
j_gene: TRBJ1-2
abundance: NA
v_gene: TRBV28
CDR3aa: CASSLSFTGNYGYTF
CDR3nt: TGTGCCAGCAGTTTATCTTTTACAGGGAACTATGGCTACACCTTC

d_gene: TRBD1
j_gene: TRBJ1-1
abundance: once
v_gene: TRBV19
CDR3aa: CASSISGWDSLNTEAFF
CDR3nt: TGTGCCAGTAGTATTTCTGGGTGGGACAGTTTGAACACTGAAGCTTTCTTT

d_gene: NA
j_gene: TRBJ2-1
abundance: NA
v_gene: TRBV6-5
CDR3aa: CASSYGGPPLREQFF
CDR3nt: TGTGCCAGCAGTTACGGGGGCCCTCCACTTCGCGAGCAGTTCTTC

d_gene: NA
j_gene: TRBJ2-7
abundance: NA
v_gene: TRBV27
CDR3aa: CASRSTGYEQYF
CDR3nt: TGTGCCAGCAGGTCGACTGGCTACGAGCAGTACTTC

d_gene: TRBD1
j_gene: TRBJ2-7
abundance: NA
v_gene: TRBV5-1
CDR3aa: CASSAAGTAYEQYF
CDR3nt: TGCGCCAGCAGCGCAGCAGGGACAGCCTACGAGCAGTACTTC

d_gene: NA
j_gene: TRBJ2-1
abundance: NA
v_gene: TRBV7-2
CDR3aa: CASSRGQGPNEQFF
CDR3nt: TGTGCCAGCAGCCGGGGCCAGGGGCCCAATGAGCAGTTCTTC

d_gene: NA
j_gene: TRBJ2-2
abundance: NA
v_gene: TRBV7-2
CDR3aa: CASSLTGIQTGELFF
CDR3nt: TGTGCCAGCAGCTTAACCGGGATCCAGACCGGGGAGCTGTTTTTT

d_gene: TRBD1
j_gene: TRBJ2-7
abundance: NA
v_gene: TRBV6-5
CDR3aa: CASSQGQGSSYEQYF
CDR3nt: TGTGCCAGCAGCCAAGGACAGGGGAGCTCCTACGAGCAGTACTTC

d_gene: TRBD1
j_gene: TRBJ2-7
abundance: NA
v_gene: TRBV28
CDR3aa: CASSETIGGQDGYEQYF
CDR3nt: TGTGCCAGCAGTGAAACGATAGGGGGACAGGATGGCTACGAGCAGTACTTC

d_gene: TRBD1
j_gene: TRBJ2-7
abundance: NA
v_gene: TRBV5-1
CDR3aa: CASSSTGTGPYEQYF
CDR3nt: TGCGCCAGCAGCTCCACCGGGACAGGTCCCTACGAGCAGTACTTC

d_gene: TRBD2
j_gene: TRBJ2-5
abundance: NA
v_gene: TRBV18
CDR3aa: CASSPSSGGVQETQYF
CDR3nt: TGTGCCAGCTCACCGTCTAGCGGGGGAGTTCAAGAGACCCAGTACTTC

d_gene: NA
j_gene: TRBJ2-2
abundance: NA
v_gene: TRBV5-1
CDR3aa: CASSLASGVTGELFF
CDR3nt: TGCGCCAGCAGCTTGGCTTCAGGGGTCACCGGGGAGCTGTTTTTT

d_gene: NA
j_gene: TRBJ2-5
abundance: NA
v_gene: TRBV27
CDR3aa: CASRTAGTQYF
CDR3nt: TGTGCCAGCAGGACAGCGGGGACCCAGTACTTC

d_gene: NA
j_gene: TRBJ2-7
abundance: NA
v_gene: TRBV28
CDR3aa: CASRPTSTGKYEQYF
CDR3nt: TGTGCCAGCAGACCAACTAGCACGGGGAAGTACGAGCAGTACTTC

d_gene: TRBD1
j_gene: TRBJ2-7
abundance: NA
v_gene: TRBV7-2
CDR3aa: CASSLVGQGGSYEQYF
CDR3nt: TGTGCCAGCAGCTTAGTGGGACAGGGGGGCTCCTACGAGCAGTACTTC

d_gene: TRBD1
j_gene: TRBJ1-2
abundance: few
v_gene: TRBV6-5
CDR3aa: CASSYSGKQAGGGYTF
CDR3nt: TGTGCCAGCAGTTACTCGGGAAAGCAGGCAGGGGGAGGCTACACCTTC

d_gene: NA
j_gene: TRBJ1-4
abundance: NA
v_gene: TRBV30
CDR3aa: CAWSVPQGNNEKLFF
CDR3nt: TGTGCCTGGAGTGTACCACAGGGAAATAATGAAAAACTGTTTTTT